What follows are 2 T cell receptor beta chains derived from one specimen sequenced in a study of shared clonotypes between healthy human individuals. Clones were read by immunoSEQ multiplex PCR, and TCRdb kept only the in-frame ones, dropping some. The sample yields under 1,900,000 clones, 98% seen once. The sequencing sample was made of naive CD4+ T cells sorted from blood. Noted subset: CD45RA+ positively selected. The receptor source for this set is a man aged 25 to 45 in good health.

The CDR3 here is CASSYGTRGTGELFF. CDR3 bases: TGTGCCAGCAGTTACGGGACTAGGGGGACCGGGGAGCTGTTTTTT. This chain uses TRBV27 with TRBJ2-2, with 8 bases identical to TRBD2. Germline V gives CDR1 MNHEY, CDR2 SMNVEV (reference sequence). The length of the CDR3 is 15 residues. Trimming cost V 4 bases and J 5 bases; bases outside gene matches: 6.

The genes are TRBV2 and TRBJ2-4; tentatively, D is TRBD1 or TRBD2 (5 bases each). There are 13 residues in the CDR3. CDR1 SNHLY and CDR2 FYNNEI come from the germline V gene. V was pared by 5 bases and J by 5 bases, with 10 bases between. The CDR3 here is CASSRDRENIQYF. In DNA, the CDR3 is TGTGCCAGCAGTAGGGACCGAGAAAACATTCAGTACTTC. Based on the CDR3 plus reference TRBV2 and TRBJ2-4, the full variable domain is EPEVTQTPSHQVTQMGQEVILRCVPISNHLYFYWYRQILGQKVEFLVSFYNNEISEKSEIFDDQFSVERPDGSNFTLKIRSTKLEDSAMYFCASSRDRENIQYFGAGTRLSVL.